Each of the 11 T cell receptor beta chains below was sequenced from the same sample in a study of molecular identifiers for immune sequencing clone quantification. Each CDR3 protein gets one entry after TCRdb re-called the PCR reads with MiXCR. In the table there are approximately 500,000 distinct CDR3 sequences, 20% to 25% of which are singletons. The sequenced material came from naive CD8+ T cells from blood, with Jurkat cell RNA spiked in. Subset given: FACS-sorted CD8+CD4-CCR7+CD45RA+ naive T cells. All receptors come from a human donor in good health. Some libraries in this study had Jurkat cell RNA spiked in.

This clonotype was found a few times. This chain's CDR3 is CASSSLTRNTDTQYF. The CDR3 DNA is TGTGCCAGCAGCTCTCTGACGAGGAACACAGATACGCAGTATTTT. J is TRBJ2-3 and V is TRBV7-9; D is uncertain. The V gene's germline CDR1 is SEHNR and CDR2 FQNEAQ (reference sequence). Trimming removed 4 bases from V and 2 bases from J, with 13 bases in between. The length of the CDR3 is 15 residues.

The sample holds a few counts of this clonotype. The CDR3 is CASSYSQLPGDNEQFF. The CDR3, as DNA: TGTGCCAGCAGTTACTCCCAGCTCCCGGGGGACAATGAGCAGTTCTTC. This rearrangement joins TRBV6-2 or TRBV6-3 to TRBJ2-1; possibly TRBD2 for D (6 bases). V was pared by 0 bases and J by 5 bases, with 14 bases between. CDR1 and CDR2 (germline): MNHEY, SVGEGT. This CDR3 spans 16 amino acids.

Worth noting for this clonotype: This likely comes from a read error, as the CDR3 has no conserved phenylalanine or tryptophan at its end. No DNA is shown, since the ends of the CDR3 on it are uncertain; the CDR3 is the one TCRdb lists. The chain carries TRBV29-1 and TRBJ2-3; the tabulated D call, TRBD1, remains unverified against the DNA. The CDR3 has 14 amino acids, counting both end residues. Germline assignment: CDR1 SQVTM and CDR2 ANQGSEA. CDR3 sequence reads: CSVPGGTFRDTQCS.

The chain has TRBV9 and TRBJ1-1; the D gene is possibly TRBD1 (5 bases). V dropped 4 bases and J dropped 3 bases, with 19 bases sitting between them. Germline V gene sequence: CDR1 SGDLS, CDR2 YYNGEE. This CDR3 is 16 amino acids long. CDR3: CASSLADIRGDTEAFF. The CDR3 nucleotides are TGTGCCAGCAGCCTTGCGGACATAAGGGGTGACACTGAAGCTTTCTTT. Full variable domain (missing parts from reference TRBV9 and TRBJ1-1): DSGVTQTPKHLITATGQRVTLRCSPRSGDLSVYWYQQSLDQGLQFLIQYYNGEERAKGNILERFSAQQFPDLHSELNLSSLELGDSALYFCASSLADIRGDTEAFFGQGTRLTVV.

There are a few counts of this clonotype. V gene TRBV27 combines with J gene TRBJ2-5; D may be TRBD2 (7 bases). CDR1 and CDR2 (germline): MNHEY, SMNVEV (reference sequence). V dropped 7 bases and J dropped 5 bases, with 14 bases sitting between them. This CDR3 is built from 13 residues. The DNA of the CDR3 is TGTGCCAGCATGCGGGGGCCACAGGAGACCCAGTACTTC. Translation gives CASMRGPQETQYF.

V and J are TRBV30 and TRBJ2-1, with 8 positions matching TRBD1. Per germline, CDR1 GTSNPN and CDR2 SVGIG (reference sequence). This CDR3 has 13 amino acids. V shed 7 bases and J 5 bases; nucleotides not matched to a gene: 7. The CDR3, as DNA: TGTGCCTCCGACAGGGGTTTTGACAATGAGCAGTTCTTC. Its protein product is CASDRGFDNEQFF.

This clonotype came up a few times. The genes are TRBV7-2 and TRBJ2-7; 9 bases are shared with TRBD1. The V segment lost 4 bases and the J segment 6 bases; nucleotides outside the gene matches: 1. This CDR3 has 12 residues. The germline V gene has CDR1 SGHTA and CDR2 FQGNSA. CDR3 sequence (DNA): TGTGCCAGCAGCTGGACAGGGGCCGAGCAGTACTTC. Translation: CASSWTGAEQYF.

This clonotype was picked up a small number of times. The rearrangement uses TRBV7-9 and TRBJ2-1, with D unclear. The V gene lost 1 base and the J gene lost 6 bases, with 7 bases spanning the gap. CDR1 is SEHNR, CDR2 FQNEAQ, per germline (reference sequence). The length of the CDR3 is 13 residues. The CDR3 here is CASSLDLSNEQFF. CDR3 in DNA: TGTGCCAGCAGCTTAGATTTGTCCAATGAGCAGTTCTTC. Supplemented by reference TRBV7-9 and TRBJ2-1, the full variable domain reads DTGVSQNPRHKITKRGQNVTFRCDPISEHNRLYWYRQTLGQGPEFLTYFQNEAQLEKSRLLSDRFSAERPKGSFSTLEIQRTEQGDSAMYLCASSLDLSNEQFFGPGTRLTVL.

The genes are TRBV6-6 and TRBJ2-5; D is possibly TRBD1 or TRBD2 (5 bases each). CDR1 is MNHNY, CDR2 SVGAGI, per germline (reference sequence). The CDR3 contains 14 residues. The V and J ends lost 6 bases and 4 bases respectively, with 15 bases between them. The CDR3 nucleotides are TGTGCCAGCAGCCTGGGGATTGGGACAGAGACCCAGTACTTC. Translating gives CASSLGIGTETQYF.

This clonotype showed up many times. The CDR3 DNA reads as TGTGCCAGCAGTTACGGCAGGTCTAACTATGGCTACACCTTC. Protein: CASSYGRSNYGYTF. The chain joins TRBV6-5 to TRBJ1-2, with D unclear. The CDR3 has 14 residues. Trimming took off 2 bases at V and 0 bases at J, with 7 bases between the two ends. Germline V gene data show CDR1 as MNHEY and CDR2 as SVGAGI.

This clonotype was found many times. The chain recombines TRBV7-8 with TRBJ2-1; D gene unclear. The V end was cut by 2 bases, the J end by 0 bases, with 11 bases between. The CDR3 totals 16 residues. Germline loops: CDR1 SGHVS, CDR2 FQNEAQ. Here the CDR3 reads CASSLLSQSSYNEQFF. The CDR3 DNA sequence: TGTGCCAGCAGCTTATTATCTCAGAGCTCCTACAATGAGCAGTTCTTC.